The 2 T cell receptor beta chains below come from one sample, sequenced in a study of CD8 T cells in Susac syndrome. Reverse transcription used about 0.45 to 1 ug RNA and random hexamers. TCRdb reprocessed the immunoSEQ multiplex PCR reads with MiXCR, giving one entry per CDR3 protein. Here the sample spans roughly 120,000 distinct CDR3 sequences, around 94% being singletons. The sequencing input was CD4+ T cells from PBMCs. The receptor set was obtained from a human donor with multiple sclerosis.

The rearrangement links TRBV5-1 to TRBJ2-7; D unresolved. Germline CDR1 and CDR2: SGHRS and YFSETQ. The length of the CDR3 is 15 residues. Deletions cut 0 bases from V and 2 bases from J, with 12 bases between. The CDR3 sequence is CASSLDPSGPYEQYF. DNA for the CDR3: TGCGCCAGCAGCTTGGACCCCTCAGGCCCCTACGAGCAGTACTTC.

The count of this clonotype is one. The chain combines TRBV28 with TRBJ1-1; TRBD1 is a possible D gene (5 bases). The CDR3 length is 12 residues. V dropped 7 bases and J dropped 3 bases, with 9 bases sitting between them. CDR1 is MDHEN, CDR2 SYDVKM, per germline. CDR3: CASTGGDTEAFF. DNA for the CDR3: TGTGCCAGCACGGGGGGTGACACTGAAGCTTTCTTT.